The source of this T cell receptor (beta chain) is a study of blood T cell repertoires in COVID-19. Study at large: The origin of the acute and convalescent COVID-19 samples was the United States, Italy and Spain.

Per the authors' pipeline: Estimation of nucleated cell counts relied on the amplification of reference gene primers. This table comes from immunoSEQ multiplex PCR, and its TCRdb copy is limited to in-frame clones, with some not included. V and J calls and clone size are given by that table; D and trimming were obtained from the DNA. The table has about 92,000 clones, 87% seen once. Recruited during active infection, patients (from Seattle) were subsequently followed longitudinally. The material sequenced was peripheral blood. The TCR was taken from a woman aged 60 to 75 with COVID-19, enrolled during active disease.

CDR3 protein: CASSYFREETQYF. DNA of the CDR3: TGTGCCAGCAGTTACTTTAGAGAAGAGACCCAGTACTTC. The chain has TRBV6-5 and TRBJ2-5; D is unresolved. The germline CDR1 and CDR2 sequences are MNHEY and SVGAGI. The CDR3 runs to 13 residues. The V end lost 1 base, the J end lost 3 bases, and 6 bases lay between the germline ends.